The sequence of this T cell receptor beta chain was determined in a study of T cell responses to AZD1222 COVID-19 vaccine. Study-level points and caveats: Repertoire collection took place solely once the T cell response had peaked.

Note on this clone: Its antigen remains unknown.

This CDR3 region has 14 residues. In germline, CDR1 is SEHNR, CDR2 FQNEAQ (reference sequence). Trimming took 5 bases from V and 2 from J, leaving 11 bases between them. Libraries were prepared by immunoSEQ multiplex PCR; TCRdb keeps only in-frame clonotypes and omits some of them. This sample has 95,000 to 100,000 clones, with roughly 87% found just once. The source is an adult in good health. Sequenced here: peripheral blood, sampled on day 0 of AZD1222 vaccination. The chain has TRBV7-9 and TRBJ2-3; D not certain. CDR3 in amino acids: CASSLFADTDTQYF. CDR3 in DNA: TGTGCCAGCAGCCTCTTCGCGGACACAGATACGCAGTATTTT.